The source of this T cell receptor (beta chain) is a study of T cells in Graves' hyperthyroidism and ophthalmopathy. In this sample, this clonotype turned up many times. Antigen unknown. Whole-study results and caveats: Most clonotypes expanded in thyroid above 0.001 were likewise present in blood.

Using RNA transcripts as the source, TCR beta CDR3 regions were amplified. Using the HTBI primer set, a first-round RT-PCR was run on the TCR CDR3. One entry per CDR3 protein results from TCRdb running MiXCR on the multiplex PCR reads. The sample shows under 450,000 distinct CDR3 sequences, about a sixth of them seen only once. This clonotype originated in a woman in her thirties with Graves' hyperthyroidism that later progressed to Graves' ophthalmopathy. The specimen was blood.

The CDR3: CASSPYLTRIGNTDTQYF. The CDR3 nucleotides read TGTGCCAGCAGTCCTTACCTAACTAGAATTGGCAACACAGATACGCAGTATTTT. This rearrangement joins TRBV11-2 to TRBJ2-3; weak D call: TRBD2 (5 bases). CDR1 and CDR2 (germline): SGHAT, FQNNGV. The V and J ends lost 6 bases and 2 bases respectively, with 24 bases between them. The CDR3 sequence is 18 residues long.